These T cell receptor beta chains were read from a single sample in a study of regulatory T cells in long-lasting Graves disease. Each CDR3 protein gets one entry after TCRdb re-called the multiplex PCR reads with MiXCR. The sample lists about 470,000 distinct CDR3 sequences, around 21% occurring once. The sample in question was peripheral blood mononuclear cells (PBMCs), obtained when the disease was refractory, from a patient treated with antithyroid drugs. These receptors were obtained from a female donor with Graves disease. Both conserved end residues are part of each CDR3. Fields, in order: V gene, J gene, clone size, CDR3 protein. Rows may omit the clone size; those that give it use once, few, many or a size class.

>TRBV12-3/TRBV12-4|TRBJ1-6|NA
CASGPGRNSPLHF
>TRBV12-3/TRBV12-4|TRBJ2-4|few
CASSWTGNIQYF
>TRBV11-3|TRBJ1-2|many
CASSPIGGPYGYTF
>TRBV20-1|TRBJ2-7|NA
CSANGGQLTYEQYF
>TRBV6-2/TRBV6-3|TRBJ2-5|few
CASSRRQGGMETQYF
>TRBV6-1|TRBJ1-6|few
CASRLGQVNSPLHF
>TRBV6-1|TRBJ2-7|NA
CASIKDRAPYEQYF
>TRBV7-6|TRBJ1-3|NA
CASSSSAGGNTIYF
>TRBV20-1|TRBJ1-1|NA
CSATWGGLTEAFF
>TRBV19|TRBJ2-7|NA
CASGGGPNEQYF
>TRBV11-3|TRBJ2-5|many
CASSLGVGTSRKETQYF
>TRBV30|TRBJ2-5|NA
CAWSGTERDQETQYF
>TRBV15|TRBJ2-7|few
CATSMSGRPDEQYF
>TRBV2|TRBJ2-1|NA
CASRGLVSEQFF
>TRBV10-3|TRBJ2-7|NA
CAISELQGLSYEQYF
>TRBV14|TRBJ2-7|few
CASSRSGRLMYEQYF